The rows below give T cell receptor beta chains drawn from one sample of a study of OX40 agonist ivuxolimab in advanced cancers. Libraries were prepared by immunoSEQ multiplex PCR; TCRdb keeps only in-frame clonotypes and omits some of them. The sample includes approximately 70,000 clones, almost 90% of them seen just once. The specimen was CD4+ or CD8+ T cells sorted from blood, collected in a trial of the OX40 agonist ivuxolimab. These receptors all stem from an adult with an advanced solid tumor such as melanoma, head and neck, liver or kidney cancer. The CDR3 runs from the conserved cysteine through the conserved F or W. A D gene is named only where the DNA matches it firmly. Some rows mark clone size as missing; the rest say once, few, many or name a class of expanded clone.

cdr3_nt,cdr3_aa,d_call,clone_size,v_call,j_call
TGTGCCAGCAACGTTGGGATGACCGGGGAGCTGTTTTTT,CASNVGMTGELFF,-,-,TRBV7-2,TRBJ2-2
TGTGCCAGCAGTAGCTACAGGGGATCCTACGAGCAGTACTTC,CASSSYRGSYEQYF,TRBD1,-,TRBV6-6,TRBJ2-7
TGTGCCAGCTCGATCAAGACAGGGGGGAGTTATGGCTACACCTTC,CASSIKTGGSYGYTF,TRBD1,-,TRBV6-5,TRBJ1-2
TGCAGCGTTGTTTTCGGGTCCCCGGACACTGAAGCTTTCTTT,CSVVFGSPDTEAFF,-,-,TRBV29-1,TRBJ1-1
TGTGCCAGCAGGCTACAGAACTCTGGGGCCAACGTCCTGACTTTC,CASRLQNSGANVLTF,-,once,TRBV6-1,TRBJ2-6
TGTGCCAGCAAGCCAACGGGGACGAACACCGGGGAGCTGTTTTTT,CASKPTGTNTGELFF,-,-,TRBV6-4,TRBJ2-2
TGTGCCAGCAGAATAGTGGGGGGCGCTAGTGAAGCTTTCTTT,CASRIVGGASEAFF,-,-,TRBV28,TRBJ1-1
TGTGCCAGCAGCTTAGGAGGACTCATTAAGACCCAGTACTTC,CASSLGGLIKTQYF,-,-,TRBV7-8,TRBJ2-5
TGTGCCAGCAGTGAATGGGCAGGGGGGGGATGGAAGACCCAGTACTTC,CASSEWAGGGWKTQYF,-,-,TRBV2,TRBJ2-5
TGCGCCAGCAGCTTGGGAACCGGGACAGACGGCTACACCTTC,CASSLGTGTDGYTF,TRBD1,-,TRBV5-1,TRBJ1-2
TGTGCCAGCAGTAAGGGGGGTACTGGGGCCAACGTCCTGACTTTC,CASSKGGTGANVLTF,-,-,TRBV6-5,TRBJ2-6
TGTGCCACCAGCGGTAGTCGGGCTTTAAACACTGAAGCTTTCTTT,CATSGSRALNTEAFF,-,-,TRBV15,TRBJ1-1
TGTGCCAGCAGCTTGGGGGGGGGAGAGCAGTTCTTC,CASSLGGGEQFF,TRBD2,-,TRBV5-4,TRBJ2-1
TGTGCCAGCAGCCACCCAGACAGGGAGGGTGGCTACACCTTC,CASSHPDREGGYTF,TRBD1,-,TRBV4-2,TRBJ1-2
TGTGCCAGCAGCGTAGGGGGAGGCGACCTGAACACTGAAGCTTTCTTT,CASSVGGGDLNTEAFF,-,-,TRBV9,TRBJ1-1
TGTGCCAGCAGCTTGCAGGGGCCAAACAATGAGCAGTTCTTC,CASSLQGPNNEQFF,-,-,TRBV7-2,TRBJ2-1
TGCGCCAGCAGCTTGGTGGGGGGCCCAGATACGCAGTATTTT,CASSLVGGPDTQYF,-,-,TRBV5-1,TRBJ2-3
TGCGCCAGCAGAGTCCCTGGAGGCGGTCAAGAGACCCAGTACTTC,CASRVPGGGQETQYF,-,-,TRBV5-1,TRBJ2-5
TGTGCCAGCAGTCTCCAGGGAGGGACCCAGTACTTC,CASSLQGGTQYF,-,-,TRBV6-6,TRBJ2-5
TGTGCCAGCAGTTCAGGTTACCCCTCCTACGAGCAGTACTTC,CASSSGYPSYEQYF,-,-,TRBV25-1,TRBJ2-7
TGTGCCAGCGGGGATCGGGCAGATACGCAGTATTTT,CASGDRADTQYF,-,-,TRBV6-5,TRBJ2-3